The source of this T cell receptor beta chain is a study of T cells in tumors after PD-1 blockade. Study context: Some patients also took daily vismodegib 150 mg during anti-PD-1 treatment.

A remark on this clone: The antigen is not known.

The method was immunoSEQ multiplex PCR; TCRdb's version includes in-frame clones alone and lacks a portion of them. The sample contains some 66,000 clones, under 80% of which appear only once. Genomic DNA template from tumor biopsies or peripheral blood, about 600 ng to 6,004 ng input. The germline gives CDR1 MNHEY, CDR2 SMNVEV (reference sequence). Trimming removed 2 bases from V and 8 bases from J, with 12 bases in between. The CDR3 has 13 amino acids. General study findings and limits: Around 45% of tumor TCR clonotypes were also found in blood.

The clonotype comes from a human donor with basal cell carcinoma. Sequences were derived from PBMCs, sampled after anti-PD-1 treatment. V usage is TRBV27 and J usage is TRBJ1-2; tentative D call: TRBD1 (5 bases). This CDR3 reads CASSLRGNGGYTF. CDR3 nucleotide sequence: TGTGCCAGCAGTTTAAGGGGTAATGGAGGCTACACCTTC.